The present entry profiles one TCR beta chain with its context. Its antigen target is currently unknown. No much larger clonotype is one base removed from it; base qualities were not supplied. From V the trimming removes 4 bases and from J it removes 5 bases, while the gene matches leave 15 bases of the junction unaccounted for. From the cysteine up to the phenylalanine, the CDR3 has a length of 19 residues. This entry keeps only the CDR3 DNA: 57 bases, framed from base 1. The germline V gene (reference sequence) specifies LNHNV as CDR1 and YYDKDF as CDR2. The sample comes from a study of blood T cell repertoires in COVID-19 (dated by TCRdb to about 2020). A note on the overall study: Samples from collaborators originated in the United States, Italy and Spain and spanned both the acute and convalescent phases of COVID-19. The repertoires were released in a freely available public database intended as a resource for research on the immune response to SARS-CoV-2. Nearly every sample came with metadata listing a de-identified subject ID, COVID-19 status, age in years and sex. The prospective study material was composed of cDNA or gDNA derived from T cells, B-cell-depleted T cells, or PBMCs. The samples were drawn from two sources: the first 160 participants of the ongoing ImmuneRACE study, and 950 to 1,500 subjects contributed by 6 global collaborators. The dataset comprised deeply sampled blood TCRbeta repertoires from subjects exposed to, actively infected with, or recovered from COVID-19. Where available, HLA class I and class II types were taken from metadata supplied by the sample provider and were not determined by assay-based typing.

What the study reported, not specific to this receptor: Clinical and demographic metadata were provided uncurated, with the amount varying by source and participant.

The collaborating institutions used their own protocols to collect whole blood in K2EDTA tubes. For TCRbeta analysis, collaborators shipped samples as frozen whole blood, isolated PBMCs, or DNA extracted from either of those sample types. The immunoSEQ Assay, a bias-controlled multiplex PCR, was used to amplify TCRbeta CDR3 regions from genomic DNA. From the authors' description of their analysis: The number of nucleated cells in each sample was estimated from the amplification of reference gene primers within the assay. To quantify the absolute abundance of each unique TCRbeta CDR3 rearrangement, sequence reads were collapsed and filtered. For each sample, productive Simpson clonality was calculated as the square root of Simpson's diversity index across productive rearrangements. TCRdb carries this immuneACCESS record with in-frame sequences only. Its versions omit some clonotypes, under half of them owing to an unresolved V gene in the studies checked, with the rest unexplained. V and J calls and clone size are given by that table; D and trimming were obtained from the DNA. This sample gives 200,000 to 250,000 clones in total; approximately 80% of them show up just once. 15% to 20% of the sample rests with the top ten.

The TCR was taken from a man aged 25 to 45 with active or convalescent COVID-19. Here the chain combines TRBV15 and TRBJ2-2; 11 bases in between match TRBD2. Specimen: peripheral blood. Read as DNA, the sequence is TGTGCCACCAGCACGCTCCTCGTAGCGGGAGGGAGGGGGACCGGGGAGCTGTTTTTT. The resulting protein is CATSTLLVAGGRGTGELFF.